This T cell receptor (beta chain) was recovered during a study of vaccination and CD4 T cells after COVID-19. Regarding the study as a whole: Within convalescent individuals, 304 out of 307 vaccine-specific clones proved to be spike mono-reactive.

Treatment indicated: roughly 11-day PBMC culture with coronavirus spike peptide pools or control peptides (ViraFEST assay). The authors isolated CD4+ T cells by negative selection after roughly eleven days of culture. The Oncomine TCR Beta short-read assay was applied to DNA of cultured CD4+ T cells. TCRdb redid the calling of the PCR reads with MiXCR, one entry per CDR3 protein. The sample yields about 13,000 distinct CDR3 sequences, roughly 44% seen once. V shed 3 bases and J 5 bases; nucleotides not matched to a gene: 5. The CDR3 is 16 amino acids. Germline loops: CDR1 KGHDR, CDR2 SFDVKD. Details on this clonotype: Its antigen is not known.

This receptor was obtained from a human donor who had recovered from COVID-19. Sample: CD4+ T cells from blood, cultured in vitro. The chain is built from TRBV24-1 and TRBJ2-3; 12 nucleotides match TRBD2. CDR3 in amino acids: CATSDPSGGAGDTQYF. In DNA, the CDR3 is TGTGCCACCAGTGATCCTAGCGGGGGGGCGGGAGATACGCAGTATTTT.